Below are 5 T cell receptor beta chains sequenced from a single sample in a study of T cells in tuberculosis. Specified time point: new active TB diagnosis, blood taken before or within 7 days of starting treatment. This table comes from immunoSEQ multiplex PCR, and its TCRdb copy is limited to in-frame clones, with some not included. The sample holds some 34,000 clones, about 90% seen once. Sequenced here: PBMCs, sampled at tuberculosis diagnosis. The receptor source for this set is an adult with tuberculosis.

The rearrangement links TRBV30 to TRBJ2-3; the D is unclear. There are 14 residues in the CDR3. The germline V gene has CDR1 GTSNPN and CDR2 SVGIG (reference sequence). V lost 1 base and J 0 bases, leaving 8 bases between the germline ends. The CDR3 loop is CAWSGSWSTDTQYF. The DNA for the CDR3 is TGTGCCTGGAGTGGGAGCTGGAGCACAGATACGCAGTATTTT.

This chain joins TRBV28 and TRBJ1-2; D is ambiguous. CDR1 and CDR2 (germline): MDHEN, SYDVKM. CDR3 length: 16 amino acids. V dropped 2 bases and J dropped 7 bases, with 20 bases sitting between them. The DNA of the CDR3 is TGTGCCAGCAGTTTAGGCGTATATGGGAGATTGGGTGGCTACACCTTC. It codes for CASSLGVYGRLGGYTF.

This clone was seen a single time. V usage is TRBV27 and J usage is TRBJ2-3, with 8 bases that match TRBD2. Germline CDR1 is MNHEY and CDR2 is SMNVEV (reference sequence). The CDR3 has 14 amino acids. V was clipped by 0 bases and J by 5 bases; unmatched bases: 1. DNA for the CDR3: TGTGCCAGCAGTTTATCCGGGGGGGGAGATACGCAGTATTTT. This encodes CASSLSGGGDTQYF.

This clone has only a few counts. The chain combines TRBV27 with TRBJ2-7; 12 bases line up with TRBD1. Germline V gene lookup returns CDR1 MNHEY and CDR2 SMNVEV (reference sequence). The CDR3 sequence is 16 residues long. The ends lost 5 bases at V and 0 bases at J; junction bases unmatched: 5. The CDR3 DNA is TGTGCCAGCAGTGTGGGGGACAGGGGGCTCTCCTACGAGCAGTACTTC. The encoded protein is CASSVGDRGLSYEQYF.

The chain couples TRBV7-6 to TRBJ2-2, with D perhaps TRBD2 (6 bases). V lost 4 bases and J lost 0, with 12 bases in between. The length of the CDR3 is 16 residues. Germline CDR1 reads SGHVS; CDR2 reads FNYEAQ. CDR3 sequence: CASSSLPGANTGELFF. CDR3 coding DNA: TGTGCCAGCAGCTCCCTCCCGGGGGCGAACACCGGGGAGCTGTTTTTT. Variable domain in full (rest from reference TRBV7-6 and TRBJ2-2): GAGVSQSPRYKVTKRGQDVALRCDPISGHVSLYWYRQALGQGPEFLTYFNYEAQQDKSGLPNDRFSAERPEGSISTLTIQRTEQRDSAMYRCASSSLPGANTGELFFGEGSRLTVL.